This T cell receptor (beta chain) was obtained from a study of blood T cell repertoires in COVID-19 (TCRdb year 2020). A note on the overall study: Samples covering the acute and convalescent phases of COVID-19 were provided by collaborators in the United States, Italy and Spain. The prospective study material was composed of cDNA or gDNA derived from T cells, B-cell-depleted T cells, or PBMCs. Subjects who had been exposed to COVID-19, were actively infected with it, or had recovered from it provided the deeply sampled blood TCRbeta repertoires that made up the dataset. The repertoires were made available in a free public database intended to serve as a resource for research on the immune response to SARS-CoV-2. The samples were drawn from the first 160 participants of the ongoing ImmuneRACE study and from about 1,200 subjects provided by 6 global collaborators. The sample metadata nearly always contained a de-identified subject ID, COVID-19 status, age in years and sex. HLA class I and class II types, where available, came from metadata supplied by the sample provider rather than from assay-based typing. The full study reports these points: The amount of clinical and demographic metadata varied by source and participant and was provided uncurated.

TCRbeta CDR3 regions were amplified from genomic DNA by means of the immunoSEQ Assay, a bias-controlled multiplex PCR. As for the authors' bioinformatics: The number of nucleated cells in each sample was estimated from the amplification of reference gene primers within the assay. To quantify the absolute abundance of each unique TCRbeta CDR3 rearrangement, sequence reads were collapsed and filtered. For each sample, productive Simpson clonality was calculated as the square root of Simpson's diversity index over productive rearrangements. TCRdb stores this immuneACCESS table with in-frame sequences only. Part of the clones is absent; in the studies checked, under half of the shortfall reflects unresolved V genes, and no reason is known for the rest. V, J and clone size are taken as reported in that table, and D and trimming were inferred from the DNA itself. The sample table records a few hundred thousand clones; roughly 82% of these occur just once. The ten most abundant clones make up 9% to 15% of the sample.

Whole blood was collected in K2EDTA tubes by collaborating institutions according to the institutions' own protocols. For TCRbeta analysis, collaborators shipped samples as frozen whole blood, isolated PBMCs, or DNA extracted from either of those sample types. Notes on this clone: The antigen it recognizes is unknown. The input lacks base qualities; no much larger clone sits a single base away.

The receptor was derived from an elderly man with acute or convalescent COVID-19. The sequencing input was peripheral blood.

The CDR3 reads as follows: CASSHTDRKAEQYF. The sequenced DNA: TGTGCCAGCAGCCACACCGACAGGAAGGCCGAGCAGTACTTC. Recombination connected TRBV3-1 (or the pseudogene TRBV3-2) to TRBJ2-7; 6 matching bases give a weak D call of TRBD1. The CDR3 covers 14 residues, taking in both the cysteine and the phenylalanine. Only CDR3 DNA remains: 42 bases, in frame from the first base. Based on the germline V gene (reference sequence), the CDR1 and CDR2 sequences are LGHDT and YNNKEL. Trimming costs V 3 bases and J 6 bases, and their ends lie 15 bases apart.